This T cell receptor beta chain stems from a study of identical twins. The CDR3 is made up of 16 amino acids. Germline V CDR1 and CDR2: ENHRY, SYGVKD. J gave up 0 bases and V 8 bases, and 8 bases lay outside the gene matches. TCRdb reanalysed the 5' RACE reads using MiXCR and keeps one entry per CDR3 protein. The profile covers under 300,000 distinct CDR3 sequences, with around 8.8% appearing a single time and 2.5% to 3.5% taken by the ten largest. This sample was also put to use in a study of yellow fever vaccine responses in identical twins.

V usage is TRBV10-3 and J usage is TRBJ2-3, with 10 nucleotides matching TRBD2. This sequence originates from a woman between 18 and 30 years old in good health. Sequenced input: CD8+ T cells sorted from blood. The CDR3 reads CAISPQTSGSTDTQYF. As DNA, the CDR3 is TGTGCCATCTCACCCCAGACTAGCGGGAGCACAGATACGCAGTATTTT.